Included here is one TCR beta chain sequence, with context. The sample comes from a study of cytomegalovirus exposure and HLA in healthy donors. Method: immunoSEQ multiplex PCR; TCRdb's copy keeps in-frame clones and lacks some. The sample has 110,000 or so clones, around 88% seen once. Germline values: CDR1 SGHDN, CDR2 FVKESK. This CDR3 region has 15 residues. Trimming cost V 1 base and J 6 bases; bases outside gene matches: 9. Material: PBMCs. The clonotype was recovered from a man between 18 and 29 years old in good health and CMV-seronegative. The chain joins TRBV14 to TRBJ2-7; the match to TRBD2 covers 7 bases. This CDR3 reads CASSQVATSLVEQYF. CDR3 in DNA: TGTGCCAGCAGCCAAGTCGCGACTAGCCTTGTCGAGCAGTACTTC.